This T cell receptor (beta chain) is from a study of T cells in Graves' hyperthyroidism and ophthalmopathy. The sample holds many counts of this clonotype. CDR3 length: 14 residues. CDR1 and CDR2 (germline): MGHRA, YSYEKL. Trimming took off 8 bases at V and 5 bases at J, with 18 bases between the two ends. The TCR beta CDR3 regions underwent amplification using RNA transcripts as the source. The HTBI primer set drove a first-round RT-PCR of the TCR CDR3. Each CDR3 protein gets one entry after TCRdb re-called the multiplex PCR reads with MiXCR. The profile shows around 260,000 distinct CDR3 sequences, around a quarter of them singletons.

The sequencing sample was made of blood. The gene calls are TRBV4-1 and TRBJ2-5; D uncertain. The TCR was taken from a man aged 35-49 years with Graves' hyperthyroidism that later progressed to Graves' ophthalmopathy. DNA of the CDR3: TGCGCCAGCGGAAGACACTCCCGTGGGGAGACCCAGTACTTC. The encoded protein is CASGRHSRGETQYF.